This TCR beta chain comes out of a study of OX40 agonist ivuxolimab in advanced cancers. Profiling relied on immunoSEQ multiplex PCR, and the TCRdb table lists in-frame clones only, not all of them. The sample consists of 50,000 to 75,000 clones, about four fifths of them appearing once. The germline V gene has CDR1 SGHRS and CDR2 YFSETQ. This CDR3 comprises 14 residues. The V and J ends lost 0 bases and 3 bases respectively, with 9 bases between them. The gene calls are TRBV5-1 and TRBJ1-1, with no clear D. Sequencing was performed on CD4+ or CD8+ T cells sorted from blood, taken in a trial of the OX40 agonist ivuxolimab. The clonotype comes from an adult with an advanced solid tumor such as melanoma, head and neck, liver or kidney cancer. The CDR3 coding sequence is TGCGCCAGCAGCTTGGTAGTGCGGGACACTGAAGCTTTCTTT. This gives the protein CASSLVVRDTEAFF.